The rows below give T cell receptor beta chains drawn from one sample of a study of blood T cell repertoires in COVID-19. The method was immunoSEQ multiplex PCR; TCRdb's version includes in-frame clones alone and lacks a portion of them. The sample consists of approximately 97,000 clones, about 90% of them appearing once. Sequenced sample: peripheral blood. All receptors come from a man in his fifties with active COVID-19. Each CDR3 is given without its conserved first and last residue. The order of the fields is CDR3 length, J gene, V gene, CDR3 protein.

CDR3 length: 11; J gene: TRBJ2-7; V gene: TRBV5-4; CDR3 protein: ASSSQAAYEQY
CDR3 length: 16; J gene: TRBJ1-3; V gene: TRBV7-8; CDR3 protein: ASSRETNRVITGNTIY
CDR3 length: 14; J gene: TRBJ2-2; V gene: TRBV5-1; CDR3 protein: ASSLAPGARTGELF
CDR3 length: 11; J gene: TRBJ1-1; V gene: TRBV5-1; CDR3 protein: ASSIANGDEAF
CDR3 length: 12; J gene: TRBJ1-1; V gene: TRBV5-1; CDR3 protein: ASGGRGPNTEAF
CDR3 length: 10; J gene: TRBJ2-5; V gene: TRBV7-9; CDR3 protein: ASSLSLRGQY
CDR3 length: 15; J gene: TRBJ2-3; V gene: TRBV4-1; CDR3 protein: ASSQERLAGAADTQY
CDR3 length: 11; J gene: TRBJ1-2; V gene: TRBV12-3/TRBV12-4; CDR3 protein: ASSFAGQNGYT
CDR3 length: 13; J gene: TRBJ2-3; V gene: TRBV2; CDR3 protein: ASSIGGEDTDTQY
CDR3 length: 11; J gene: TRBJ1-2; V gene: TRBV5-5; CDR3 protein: ASRHREPYGYT
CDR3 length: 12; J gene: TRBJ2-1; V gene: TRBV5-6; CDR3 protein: ASSLARGRNEQF
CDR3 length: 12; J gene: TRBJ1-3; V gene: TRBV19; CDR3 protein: ASITTGSGNTIY
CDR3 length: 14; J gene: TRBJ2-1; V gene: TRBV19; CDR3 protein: ASSLSGGAPPNEQF
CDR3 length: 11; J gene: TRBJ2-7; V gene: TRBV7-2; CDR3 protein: ASSPGQDYEQY
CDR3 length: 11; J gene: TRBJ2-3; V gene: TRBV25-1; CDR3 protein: ASKRLAGDTQY
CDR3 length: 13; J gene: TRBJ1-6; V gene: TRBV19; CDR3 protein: ASSILNTGNSPLH
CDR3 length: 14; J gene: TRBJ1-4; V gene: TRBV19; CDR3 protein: ASSMTGFATNEKLF
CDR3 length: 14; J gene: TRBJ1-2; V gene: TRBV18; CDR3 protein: ASSPRQGREDYGYT
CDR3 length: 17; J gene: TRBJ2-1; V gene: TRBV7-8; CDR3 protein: ASSLKYKGAQSSYNEQF
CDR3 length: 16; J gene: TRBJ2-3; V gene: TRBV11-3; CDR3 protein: ASSLGPRLAGGADTQY
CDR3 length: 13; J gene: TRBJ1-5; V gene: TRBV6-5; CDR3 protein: ASSYSFGGNQPQH
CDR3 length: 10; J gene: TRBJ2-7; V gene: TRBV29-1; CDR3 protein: SVEENGYEQY
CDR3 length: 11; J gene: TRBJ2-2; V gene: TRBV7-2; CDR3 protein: ASSLRGGGELF
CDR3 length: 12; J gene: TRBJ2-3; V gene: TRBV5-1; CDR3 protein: ASSRDSGSDTQY
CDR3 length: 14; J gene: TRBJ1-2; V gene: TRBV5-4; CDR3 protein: ASSWEQGGPNYGYT
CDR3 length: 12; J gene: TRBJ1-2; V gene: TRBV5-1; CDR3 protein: ASSLDGLSHGYT
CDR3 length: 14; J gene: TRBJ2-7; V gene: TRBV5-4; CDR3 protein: ASSSDRDRGLREQY
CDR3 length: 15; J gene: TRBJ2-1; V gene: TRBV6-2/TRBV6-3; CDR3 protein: ASSSSSGGSSYNEQF
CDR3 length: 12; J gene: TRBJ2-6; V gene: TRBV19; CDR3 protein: ASSSGARANVLT
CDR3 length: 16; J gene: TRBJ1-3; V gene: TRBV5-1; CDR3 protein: ASSWTTRGGFSGNTIY
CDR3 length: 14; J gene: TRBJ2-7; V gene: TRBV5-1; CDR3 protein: ASSLGGQPSSYEQY
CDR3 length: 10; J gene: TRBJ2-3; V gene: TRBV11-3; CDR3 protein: ASSFNTDTQY
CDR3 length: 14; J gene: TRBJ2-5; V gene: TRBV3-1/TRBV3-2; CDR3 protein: ASSQDWTSLTETQY
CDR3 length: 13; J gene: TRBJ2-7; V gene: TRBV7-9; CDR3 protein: ASSLGSAGGYEQY
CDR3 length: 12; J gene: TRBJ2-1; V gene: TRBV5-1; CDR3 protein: ASSQTSSYNEQF
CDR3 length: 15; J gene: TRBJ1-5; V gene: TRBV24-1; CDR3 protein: ATSDLVGGVSNQPQH
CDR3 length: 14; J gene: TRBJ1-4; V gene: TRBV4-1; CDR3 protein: ASSQGWGGASEKLF
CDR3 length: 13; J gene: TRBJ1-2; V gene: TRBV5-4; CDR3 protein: ASREARGNNHGYT
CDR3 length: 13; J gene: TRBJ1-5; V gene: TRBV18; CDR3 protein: ASSPPAQGNQPQH
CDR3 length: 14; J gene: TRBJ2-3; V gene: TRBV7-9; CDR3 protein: ASSLGASGPTDTQY
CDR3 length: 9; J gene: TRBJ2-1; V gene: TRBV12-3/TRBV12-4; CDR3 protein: ASSSTSVQF